The 5 T cell receptor beta chains presented below share a single source sample, sequenced in a study of CD8+ T cells in alopecia areata. It was cDNA, reverse transcribed from extracted RNA, that served as the sequencing template. The data were produced by immunoSEQ multiplex PCR, yet TCRdb's version contains in-frame clones alone and is incomplete. The sample lists about 30,000 clones; approximately 65% were seen once. The sample comprised NKG2D-high CD8+ T cells sorted from blood. All receptors come from a human donor with alopecia areata.

CDR3 coding DNA: TGTGCCAGCAGCTTCGGGATCGACTACGAGCAGTACTTC. Protein product: CASSFGIDYEQYF. The V gene is TRBV7-2, the J gene TRBJ2-7, with D possibly matching TRBD2 (5 bases). Deletions cut 3 bases from V and 3 bases from J, with 9 bases between. Germline V gives CDR1 SGHTA, CDR2 FQGNSA. The CDR3 runs to 13 residues.

The chain couples TRBV4-1 to TRBJ2-7; D is possibly TRBD1 (6 bases). The CDR3 extends over 17 amino acids. Germline CDR1 is MGHRA and CDR2 is YSYEKL. The ends were cut back, 0 bases at V and 2 bases at J, with 17 bases in the middle. The DNA of the CDR3 is TGCGCCAGCAGCCAAGATTTGGGGACAACGTTCCCCTACGAGCAGTACTTC. Amino acid sequence: CASSQDLGTTFPYEQYF.

The chain has TRBV28 and TRBJ2-5; D remains ambiguous. V was cut by 6 bases and J by 1 base, with 15 bases left in between. From germline, CDR1 is MDHEN and CDR2 SYDVKM. CDR3 length: 15 residues. CDR3 residues: CASRNLTFSQETQYF. The CDR3 bases are TGTGCCAGCAGAAACCTAACCTTCTCCCAAGAGACCCAGTACTTC.

This clone was observed a handful of times. The gene calls are TRBV27 and TRBJ2-7, with TRBD2 matching over 11 bases. The length of the CDR3 is 16 residues. Germline V gives CDR1 MNHEY, CDR2 SMNVEV (reference sequence). J was trimmed by 5 bases and V by 1 base; bases with no gene match: 7. This chain's CDR3 is CASSLLATSGMDEQYF. The CDR3 DNA reads as TGTGCCAGCAGTTTATTAGCGACTAGCGGGATGGACGAGCAGTACTTC.

This rearrangement joins TRBV4-3 to TRBJ2-7; either TRBD1 or TRBD2 may supply D (5 bases each). Germline V CDR1 and CDR2: LGHNA, YSLEER. This CDR3 is 12 amino acids long. Trimming left V 4 bases short and J 6 bases short, with 10 bases between. Here the CDR3 DNA reads TGCGCCAGCAGCCCGGGACGGGGCGAGCAGTACTTC. It specifies CASSPGRGEQYF.